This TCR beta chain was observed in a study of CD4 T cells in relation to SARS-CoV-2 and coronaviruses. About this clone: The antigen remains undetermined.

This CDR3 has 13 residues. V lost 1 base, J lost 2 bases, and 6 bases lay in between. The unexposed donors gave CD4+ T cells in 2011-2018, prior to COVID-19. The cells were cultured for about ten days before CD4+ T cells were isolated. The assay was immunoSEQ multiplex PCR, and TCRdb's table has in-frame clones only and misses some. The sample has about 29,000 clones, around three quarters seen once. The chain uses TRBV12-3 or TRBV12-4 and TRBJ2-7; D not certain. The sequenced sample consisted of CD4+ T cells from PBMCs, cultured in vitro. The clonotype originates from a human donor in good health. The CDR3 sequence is CASSLGQTYEQYF. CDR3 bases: TGTGCCAGCAGTTTAGGTCAGACCTACGAGCAGTACTTC.